The 30 T cell receptor beta chains below were found in one sample sequenced in a study of neurological immune-mediated disorders (dated by TCRdb to 2018 to 2020). To prepare the library, 5' RACE was applied. This sample was sequenced with an Illumina HiSeq 2500. TCRdb reprocessed the public reads (quality trimming at Q25 with fastp, clone calling with MiXCR) and kept in-frame beta chains. For every CDR3 protein sequence, its rows merge into one entry that carries the most common genes and DNA. Across this sample there are about 65,000 distinct CDR3 sequences, with 4.1% seen only once. Roughly 2.7% of the sample rests with the top ten. Sample: PBMCs. The origin of the receptors is a man aged 45 to 65 with multiple sclerosis.

This clonotype was detected many times. V is TRBV5-1 and J is TRBJ2-5; 13 positions match TRBD2. Trimming at V came to 4 bases and at J to 4 bases, leaving 7 bases not matched to a gene. Germline CDR1 reads SGHRS; CDR2 reads YFSETQ. CDR3 length: 16 residues. The CDR3 nucleotides read TGCGCCAGCAGCCTGGGGACTAGCGGGGTCGGAGAGACCCAGTACTTC. It codes for CASSLGTSGVGETQYF.

This clonotype was found many times. The chain is built from TRBV5-1 and TRBJ1-1; D not resolved. The ends were cut back, 1 base at V and 7 bases at J, with 8 bases in the middle. The CDR3 covers 12 residues. Per germline, CDR1 SGHRS and CDR2 YFSETQ. The CDR3: CASSLNHYEAFF. The CDR3 DNA reads as TGCGCCAGCAGCTTGAACCACTATGAAGCTTTCTTT.

In this sample, this clonotype is medium-sized. This chain connects TRBV12-3 or TRBV12-4 to TRBJ1-2, with TRBD1 identical over 7 bases. The CDR3 is 14 amino acids. Trimming removed 5 bases from V and 4 bases from J; junction bases left unmatched: 7. CDR3 coding DNA: TGTGCCAGCAGTGACCGGGGACAGACCTATGGCTACACCTTC. Amino acids: CASSDRGQTYGYTF.

This clonotype came up many times. V and J are TRBV7-9 and TRBJ2-1; 10 positions agree with TRBD2. Germline trimming cut 4 bases from V and 5 bases from J; bases unmatched to any gene: 5. The CDR3 runs 15 residues. Germline V lookup: CDR1 SEHNR, CDR2 FQNEAQ (reference sequence). CDR3 DNA: TGTGCCAGCAGCTACCTAGCGGGGGCGAACAATGAGCAGTTCTTC. Protein sequence: CASSYLAGANNEQFF.

This clonotype was found many times. The chain joins TRBV3-1 to TRBJ1-2; possibly TRBD1 for D (5 bases). The V end lost 4 bases, the J end lost 7 bases, and 16 bases lay between the germline ends. This CDR3 has 14 residues. Germline V gives CDR1 LGHDT, CDR2 YNNKEL (reference sequence). In DNA form, the CDR3 reads TGTGCCAGCAGCCGCGGCAGGGTAGAGGGTGGCTACACCTTC. Its translation is CASSRGRVEGGYTF.

This clonotype has ten or more counts. The rearrangement links TRBV5-5 to TRBJ2-3; D is ambiguous. CDR3 length equals 16 residues. The V gene lost 4 bases and the J gene lost 5 bases, with 20 bases spanning the gap. In germline, CDR1 is SGHKS, CDR2 YYEKEE (reference sequence). The CDR3 sequence is CASSRRTAPPGDTQYF. The CDR3 DNA reads as TGTGCCAGCAGCAGGCGGACCGCCCCGCCGGGAGATACGCAGTATTTT.

This clonotype showed up many times. The chain has TRBV5-1 and TRBJ1-1; D gene ambiguous. Trimming removed 4 bases at V and 1 base at J, with 14 bases between. Germline assignment: CDR1 SGHRS and CDR2 YFSETQ. The length of the CDR3 is 15 residues. Here the CDR3 DNA reads TGCGCCAGCAGCAGCAGGCCCGCAGCGAACACTGAAGCTTTCTTT. Translation gives CASSSRPAANTEAFF.

This clonotype was counted many times. As DNA, the CDR3 is TGTGCCAGCAGCCCGGGCTGGGACAGGGGGACCCATCAGCCCCAGCATTTT. Translating gives CASSPGWDRGTHQPQHF. V is TRBV5-6 and J is TRBJ1-5, with 11 bases aligning to TRBD1. Per germline, CDR1 SGHDT and CDR2 YYEEEE. Germline trimming cut 4 bases from V and 5 bases from J; bases unmatched to any gene: 11. This CDR3 region has 17 residues.

In this sample, this clonotype turned up many times. The chain employs TRBV10-3 and TRBJ2-1; 7 nucleotides match TRBD2. Trimming removed 0 bases from V and 4 bases from J; junction bases left unmatched: 6. This CDR3 comprises 16 residues. In germline, CDR1 is ENHRY, CDR2 SYGVKD. CDR3 sequence (DNA): TGTGCCATCAGTGAGTCGTGGGAGGGTTTGTACAATGAGCAGTTCTTC. It is translated as CAISESWEGLYNEQFF.

The table lists this clonotype with many counts. The V call is TRBV30, the J call TRBJ1-2; a weak D match, TRBD1 (6 bases). CDR1 is GTSNPN and CDR2 is SVGIG in the germline V gene (reference sequence). V gave up 5 bases and J gave up 14 bases, with 18 bases separating them. The CDR3 covers 11 residues. The CDR3: CAWGQSKWWTF. DNA of the CDR3: TGTGCCTGGGGACAGTCTAAGTGGTGGACCTTC.

In its sample, this clonotype was seen many times. This rearrangement joins TRBV20-1 to TRBJ2-7; D remains ambiguous. This CDR3 region has 17 residues. The germline gives CDR1 DFQATT, CDR2 SNEGSKA (reference sequence). Trimming removed 0 bases from V and 3 bases from J, with 21 bases in between. The CDR3 nucleotides are TGCAGTGCTAGAGATTTTGTCGGGCAGTTGGGGAACTACGAGCAGTACTTC. It codes for CSARDFVGQLGNYEQYF.

There are many counts of this clonotype. The chain joins TRBV28 to TRBJ2-5; D may be TRBD2 (5 bases). The CDR3 length is 17 residues. Germline V gene sequence: CDR1 MDHEN, CDR2 SYDVKM. V lost 6 bases and J 0 bases, leaving 20 bases between the germline ends. The CDR3 reads CASRPGRLYRDQETQYF. In DNA, the CDR3 is TGTGCCAGCAGACCTGGAAGACTATACCGGGACCAAGAGACCCAGTACTTC.

The chain couples TRBV5-5 to TRBJ2-1; D is ambiguous. Trimming cost V 0 bases and J 10 bases, with 17 bases left between them. The CDR3 sequence is 15 residues long. CDR1 is SGHKS and CDR2 is YYEKEE in the germline V gene (reference sequence). The CDR3 reads CASSLAGSPGGEQFF. For the CDR3, the DNA is TGTGCCAGCAGCTTGGCCGGATCGCCGGGTGGGGAGCAGTTCTTC. Combining the CDR3 with reference TRBV5-5 and TRBJ2-1 gives the whole variable domain DAGVTQSPTHLIKTRGQQVTLRCSPISGHKSVSWYQQVLGQGPQFIFQYYEKEERGRGNFPDRFSARQFPNYSSELNVNALLLGDSALYLCASSLAGSPGGEQFFGPGTRLTVL.

There are many counts of this clonotype. The chain uses TRBV5-4 and TRBJ2-2, with unresolved D. The CDR3 consists of 14 residues. Germline V gene lookup returns CDR1 SGHNT and CDR2 YYREEE (reference sequence). With 0 bases removed from V and 8 bases from J, the gap between germline ends came to 11 bases. Here the CDR3 DNA reads TGTGCCAGCAGCTTGGATCGGGTGATGGGGGAGCTGTTTTTT. Translated: CASSLDRVMGELFF. Full variable domain (rest looked up from reference TRBV5-4 and TRBJ2-2): ETGVTQSPTHLIKTRGQQVTLRCSSQSGHNTVSWYQQALGQGPQFIFQYYREEENGRGNFPPRFSGLQFPNYSSELNVNALELDDSALYLCASSLDRVMGELFFGEGSRLTVL.

This clonotype was counted ten times or more. The chain recombines TRBV27 with TRBJ2-3; possible D gene TRBD1, 5 bases. Trimming removed 6 bases at V and 2 bases at J, with 12 bases between. Germline V gene sequence: CDR1 MNHEY, CDR2 SMNVEV (reference sequence). The CDR3 runs to 14 residues. CDR3 coding DNA: TGTGCCAGCAGACAGGCGGTCGCCACAGATACGCAGTATTTT. Amino acids: CASRQAVATDTQYF.

Many counts were recorded for this clonotype. The chain is built from TRBV5-1 and TRBJ2-2, with 9 bases fitting TRBD2. CDR3 size: 16 residues. The germline CDR1 and CDR2 sequences are SGHRS and YFSETQ. Trimming removed 0 bases from V and 6 bases from J; junction bases left unmatched: 6. This CDR3 reads CASSLVAGGPPGELFF. In DNA, the CDR3 is TGCGCCAGCAGCTTGGTCGCGGGGGGGCCCCCCGGGGAGCTGTTTTTT.

This clonotype has at least ten counts. The V and J genes are TRBV6-5 and TRBJ2-1; TRBD2 matches 8 bases. CDR3 size: 13 residues. The trim removed 7 bases at V and 7 bases at J, leaving 6 bases unmatched. CDR1 is MNHEY and CDR2 is SVGAGI in the germline V gene. CDR3 coding DNA: TGTGCCAGCACCAACGGGGGGGGGAATGAGCAGTTCTTC. Amino acids: CASTNGGGNEQFF.

This clonotype was observed many times. The chain recombines TRBV5-1 with TRBJ2-5; possible D gene TRBD2, 6 bases. This CDR3 is 15 amino acids long. V was shortened by 3 bases and J by 5 bases, with 17 bases between the two germline ends. Germline V gives CDR1 SGHRS, CDR2 YFSETQ. The CDR3 protein is CASSWAAGSWETQYF. CDR3 nucleotides: TGCGCCAGCAGCTGGGCTGCGGGATCTTGGGAGACCCAGTACTTC.

This clonotype was counted ten times or more. The gene calls are TRBV6-2 or TRBV6-3 and TRBJ2-7; a possible D gene is TRBD2 (5 bases). The V and J ends lost 2 bases and 1 base respectively, with 15 bases between them. This CDR3 has 16 residues. The germline V gene has CDR1 MNHEY and CDR2 SVGEGT. CDR3 bases: TGTGCCAGCAGTTACGTGGCGGGTTCGTGGTCCTACGAGCAGTACTTC. It is translated as CASSYVAGSWSYEQYF.

This clonotype was seen a few times. The chain combines TRBV6-5 with TRBJ1-1; D ambiguous. V was trimmed by 6 bases and J by 0 bases, leaving 14 bases between them. This CDR3 contains 15 residues. In germline, CDR1 is MNHEY, CDR2 SVGAGI. CDR3: CASSPPDYMNTEAFF. The CDR3 DNA follows: TGTGCCAGCAGCCCCCCGGACTACATGAACACTGAAGCTTTCTTT.

Many counts were recorded for this clonotype. The V call is TRBV5-1, the J call TRBJ1-5; 8 bases align to TRBD1. CDR3 length equals 15 residues. The V and J ends lost 4 bases and 5 bases, in that order; junction bases with no gene match: 8. Germline-derived CDR1 and CDR2 are SGHRS and YFSETQ. CDR3 sequence: CASSHGTGGHQPQHF. In DNA, the CDR3 is TGCGCCAGCAGCCACGGGACAGGTGGTCATCAGCCCCAGCATTTT.

The chain couples TRBV29-1 to TRBJ2-3, with 8 bases fitting TRBD1. CDR1 SQVTM and CDR2 ANQGSEA come from the germline V gene. Germline trimming cut 4 bases from V and 8 bases from J; bases unmatched to any gene: 5. The length of the CDR3 is 12 residues. CDR3 residues: CSVGRQGITQYF. The CDR3 DNA is TGCAGCGTTGGAAGACAGGGGATTACGCAGTATTTT.

This clonotype was counted only a few times. The V call is TRBV3-1, the J call TRBJ1-2; 9 bases map to TRBD1. There are 16 residues in the CDR3. Germline trimming cut 4 bases from V and 0 bases from J; bases unmatched to any gene: 6. Per germline, CDR1 LGHDT and CDR2 YNNKEL (reference sequence). The CDR3 region has the DNA TGTGCCAGCAGCCCTTGGGACAGGGCCCCTAACTATGGCTACACCTTC. As protein: CASSPWDRAPNYGYTF.

This clonotype was observed at least ten times. The V and J genes are TRBV9 and TRBJ2-2, with D perhaps being TRBD1 or TRBD2 (5 bases each). CDR3 length equals 14 residues. Trimming took off 0 bases at V and 5 bases at J, with 8 bases between the two ends. From germline, CDR1 is SGDLS and CDR2 YYNGEE. The CDR3, as DNA: TGTGCCAGCAGCGTAGGGTGGGGGACCGGGGAGCTGTTTTTT. It is translated as CASSVGWGTGELFF.

Many counts were recorded for this clonotype. This chain joins TRBV4-1 and TRBJ2-1, with no clear D. Germline V lookup: CDR1 MGHRA, CDR2 YSYEKL. The length of the CDR3 is 15 residues. Trimming shortened V by 0 bases and J by 0 bases, and 6 bases separated the two germline ends. This CDR3 reads CASSQEGRSYNEQFF. The CDR3 DNA is TGCGCCAGCAGCCAAGAGGGCCGCTCCTACAATGAGCAGTTCTTC.

V usage is TRBV12-3 or TRBV12-4 and J usage is TRBJ2-2; maybe TRBD2 (5 bases). The CDR3 spans 14 residues. V was pared by 7 bases and J by 9 bases, with 18 bases between. The CDR3 region has the DNA TGTGCCAGCACCACCCACCTCGGGATCCGGGAGCTGTTTTTT. Translation gives CASTTHLGIRELFF.

This clonotype was observed at least ten times. The genes are TRBV4-1 and TRBJ2-7; TRBD1 matches 8 bases. Trimming took 3 bases from V and 0 from J; bases not matched to a gene: 1. The CDR3 spans 14 residues. Per the germline V gene, CDR1 is MGHRA and CDR2 is YSYEKL. CDR3 nucleotide sequence: TGCGCCAGCAGCCATGGACAGGGCTCCTACGAGCAGTACGTC. It yields the protein CASSHGQGSYEQYV.

This clonotype has a count of ten or more. The V gene is TRBV18, the J gene TRBJ2-7, with unresolved D. Between the trimmed V and J ends, which lost 2 bases and 4 bases, there was a span of 3 bases. Germline V lookup: CDR1 KGHSH, CDR2 LQKENI. This CDR3 contains 11 residues. The CDR3: CASSPGYEQYV. The CDR3 DNA follows: TGTGCCAGCTCACCAGGGTACGAGCAGTACGTC.

This clonotype came up many times. As DNA, the CDR3 is TGCGCCAGCAGCTTGGGGCAGGGGCCTTACAATGAGCAGTTCTTC. Amino acids: CASSLGQGPYNEQFF. The chain carries TRBV5-1 and TRBJ2-1, with D possibly being TRBD1 (6 bases). Germline CDR1 reads SGHRS; CDR2 reads YFSETQ. This CDR3 is 15 amino acids long. Trimming pared 0 bases from V and 4 bases from J, leaving 11 bases between.

Many counts were recorded for this clonotype. The CDR3: CATSRDSGTIYGYTF. CDR3 DNA sequence: TGTGCCACCAGCAGGGATTCCGGGACCATCTATGGCTACACCTTC. The V gene is TRBV15, the J gene TRBJ1-2; the D gene is possibly TRBD1 (5 bases). The CDR3 contains 15 residues. CDR1 is LNHNV and CDR2 is YYDKDF in the germline V gene (reference sequence). V lost 3 bases to trimming and J lost 4 bases, with 15 bases between them.